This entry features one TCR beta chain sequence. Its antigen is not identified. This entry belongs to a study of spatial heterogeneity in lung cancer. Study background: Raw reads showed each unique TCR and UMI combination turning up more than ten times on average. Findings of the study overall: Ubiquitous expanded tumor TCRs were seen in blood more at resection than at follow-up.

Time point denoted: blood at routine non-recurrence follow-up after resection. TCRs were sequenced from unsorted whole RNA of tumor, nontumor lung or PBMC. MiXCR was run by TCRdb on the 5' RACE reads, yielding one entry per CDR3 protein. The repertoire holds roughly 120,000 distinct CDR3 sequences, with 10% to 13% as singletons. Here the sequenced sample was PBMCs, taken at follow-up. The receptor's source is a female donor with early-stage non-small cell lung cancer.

Here the CDR3 DNA reads TGTGCCAGCAGTTTATATGGGGCAGGGAAAGAGACCCAGTACTTC. Protein sequence: CASSLYGAGKETQYF. The chain recombines TRBV28 with TRBJ2-5, with D possibly being TRBD1 (5 bases). CDR3 length: 15 residues. Per germline, CDR1 MDHEN and CDR2 SYDVKM. Trimming pared 1 base from V and 3 bases from J, leaving 12 bases between.